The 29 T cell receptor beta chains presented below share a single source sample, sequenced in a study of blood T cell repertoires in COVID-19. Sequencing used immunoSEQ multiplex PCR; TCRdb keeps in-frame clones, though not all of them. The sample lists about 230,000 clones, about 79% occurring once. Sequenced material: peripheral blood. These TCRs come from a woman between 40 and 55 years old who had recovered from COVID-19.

Written as DNA, the CDR3 is TGTGCCAGCAGTGAAGCTCGGGGTGTCAGAGAGACCCAGTACTTC. Translating it yields CASSEARGVRETQYF. The rearrangement links TRBV2 to TRBJ2-5, with a tentative D call TRBD2 (5 bases). The germline CDR1 and CDR2 sequences are SNHLY and FYNNEI. This CDR3 comprises 15 residues. Trimming removed 0 bases from V and 4 bases from J, with 12 bases in between.

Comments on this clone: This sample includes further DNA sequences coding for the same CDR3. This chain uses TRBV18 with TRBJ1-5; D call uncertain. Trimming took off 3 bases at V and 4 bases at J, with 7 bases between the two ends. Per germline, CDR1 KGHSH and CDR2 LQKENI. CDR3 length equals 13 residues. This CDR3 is CASSPALNQPQHF. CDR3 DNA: TGTGCCAGCTCACCGGCCCTTAATCAGCCCCAGCATTTT. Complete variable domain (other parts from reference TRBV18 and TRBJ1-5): NAGVMQNPRHLVRRRGQEARLRCSPMKGHSHVYWYRQLPEEGLKFMVYLQKENIIDESGMPKERFSAEFPKEGPSILRIQQVVRGDSAAYFCASSPALNQPQHFGDGTRLSIL.

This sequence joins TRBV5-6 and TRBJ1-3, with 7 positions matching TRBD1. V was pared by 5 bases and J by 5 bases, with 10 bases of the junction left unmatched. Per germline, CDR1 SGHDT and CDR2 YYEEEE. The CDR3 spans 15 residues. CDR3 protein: CASSTQGGSRNTIYF. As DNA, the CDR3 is TGTGCCAGCAGTACTCAGGGGGGCTCCCGAAACACCATATATTTT.

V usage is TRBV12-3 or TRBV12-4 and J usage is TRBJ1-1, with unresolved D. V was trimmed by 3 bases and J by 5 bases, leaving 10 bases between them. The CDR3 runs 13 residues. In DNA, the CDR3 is TGTGCCAGCAGTTTTAGCGGTGGAACTGAAGCTTTCTTT. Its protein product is CASSFSGGTEAFF.

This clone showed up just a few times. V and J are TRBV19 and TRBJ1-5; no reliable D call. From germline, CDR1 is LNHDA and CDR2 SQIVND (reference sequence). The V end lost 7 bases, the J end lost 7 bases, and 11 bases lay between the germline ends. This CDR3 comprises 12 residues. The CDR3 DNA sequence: TGTGCCAGTATGGGCCGAGGGCAGCCCCAGCATTTT. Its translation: CASMGRGQPQHF.

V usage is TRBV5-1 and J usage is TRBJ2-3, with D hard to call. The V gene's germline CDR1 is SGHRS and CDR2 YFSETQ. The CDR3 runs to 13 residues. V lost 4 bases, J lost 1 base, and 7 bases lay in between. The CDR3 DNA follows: TGCGCCAGCAGCCCGGTGGGCACAGATACGCAGTATTTT. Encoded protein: CASSPVGTDTQYF.

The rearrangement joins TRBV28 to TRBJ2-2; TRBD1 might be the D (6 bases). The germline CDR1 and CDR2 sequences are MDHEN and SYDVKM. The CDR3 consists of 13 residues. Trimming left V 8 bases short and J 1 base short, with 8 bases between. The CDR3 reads CASGTMNTGELFF. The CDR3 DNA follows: TGTGCCAGCGGGACAATGAACACCGGGGAGCTGTTTTTT.

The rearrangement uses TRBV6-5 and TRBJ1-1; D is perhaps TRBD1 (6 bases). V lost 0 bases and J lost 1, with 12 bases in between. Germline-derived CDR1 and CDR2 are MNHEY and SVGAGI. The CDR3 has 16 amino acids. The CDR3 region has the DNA TGTGCCAGCAGTTACTCGACGGCAGGGGCGAACACTGAAGCTTTCTTT. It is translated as CASSYSTAGANTEAFF.

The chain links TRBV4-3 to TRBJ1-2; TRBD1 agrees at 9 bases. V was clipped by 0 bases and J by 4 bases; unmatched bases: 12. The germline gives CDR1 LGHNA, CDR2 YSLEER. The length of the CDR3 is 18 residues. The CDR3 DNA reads TGCGCCAGCAGCCAAGATGGCACAGGGGGCGATCATTCCTATGGCTACACCTTC. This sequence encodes CASSQDGTGGDHSYGYTF.

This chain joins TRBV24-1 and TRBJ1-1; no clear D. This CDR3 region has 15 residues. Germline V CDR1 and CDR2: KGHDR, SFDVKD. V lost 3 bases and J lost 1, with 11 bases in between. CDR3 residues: CATSDPASGNTEAFF. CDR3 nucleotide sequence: TGTGCCACCAGTGATCCTGCCAGTGGGAACACTGAAGCTTTCTTT.

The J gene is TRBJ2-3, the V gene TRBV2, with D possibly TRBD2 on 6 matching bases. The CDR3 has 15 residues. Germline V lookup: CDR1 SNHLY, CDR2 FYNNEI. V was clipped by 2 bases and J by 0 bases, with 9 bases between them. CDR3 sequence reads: CASSELRGSTDTQYF. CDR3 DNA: TGTGCCAGCAGTGAATTGCGGGGAAGCACAGATACGCAGTATTTT.

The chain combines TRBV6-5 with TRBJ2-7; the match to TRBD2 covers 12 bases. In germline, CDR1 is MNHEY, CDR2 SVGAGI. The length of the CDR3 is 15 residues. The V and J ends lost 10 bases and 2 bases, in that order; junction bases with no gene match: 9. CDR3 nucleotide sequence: TGTGCCACCGATCTGACTAGCGGGGGTGCCTACGAGCAGTACTTC. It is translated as CATDLTSGGAYEQYF.

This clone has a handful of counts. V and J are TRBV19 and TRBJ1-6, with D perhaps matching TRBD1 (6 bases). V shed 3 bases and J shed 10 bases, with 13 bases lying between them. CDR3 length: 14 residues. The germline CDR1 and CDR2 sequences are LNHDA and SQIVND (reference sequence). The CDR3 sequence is CASSMTRGGSPLHF. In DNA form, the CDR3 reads TGTGCCAGTAGTATGACGAGGGGGGGCTCACCCCTCCACTTT. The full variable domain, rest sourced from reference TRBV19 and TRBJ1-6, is DGGITQSPKYLFRKEGQNVTLSCEQNLNHDAMYWYRQDPGQGLRLIYYSQIVNDFQKGDIAEGYSVSREKKESFPLTVTSAQKNPTAFYLCASSMTRGGSPLHFGNGTRLTVT.

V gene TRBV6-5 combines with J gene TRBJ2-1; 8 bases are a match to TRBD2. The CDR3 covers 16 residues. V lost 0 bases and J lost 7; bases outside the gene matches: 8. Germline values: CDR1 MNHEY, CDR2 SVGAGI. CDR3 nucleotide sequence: TGTGCCAGCAGTTACTCCCAGCCCGGGGGGGCTAATGAGCAGTTCTTC. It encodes CASSYSQPGGANEQFF.

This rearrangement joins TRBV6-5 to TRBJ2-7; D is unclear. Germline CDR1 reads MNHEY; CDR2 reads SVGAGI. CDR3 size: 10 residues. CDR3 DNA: TGTGTTGTCAGTTCCTACGAGCAGTACTTC. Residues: CVVSSYEQYF.

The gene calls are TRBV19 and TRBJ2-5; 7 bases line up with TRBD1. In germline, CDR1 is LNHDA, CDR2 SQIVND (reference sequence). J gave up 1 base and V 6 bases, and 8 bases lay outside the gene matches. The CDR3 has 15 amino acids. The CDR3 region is CASSSNRDSQETQYF. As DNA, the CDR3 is TGTGCCAGTAGCAGTAACCGGGACAGCCAAGAGACCCAGTACTTC.

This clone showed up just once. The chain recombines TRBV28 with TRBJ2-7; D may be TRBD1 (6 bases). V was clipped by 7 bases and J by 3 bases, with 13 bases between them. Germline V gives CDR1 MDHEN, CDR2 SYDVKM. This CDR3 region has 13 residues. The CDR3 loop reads CASTLGAYYEQYF. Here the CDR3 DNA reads TGTGCCAGCACCTTGGGGGCCTACTACGAGCAGTACTTC.

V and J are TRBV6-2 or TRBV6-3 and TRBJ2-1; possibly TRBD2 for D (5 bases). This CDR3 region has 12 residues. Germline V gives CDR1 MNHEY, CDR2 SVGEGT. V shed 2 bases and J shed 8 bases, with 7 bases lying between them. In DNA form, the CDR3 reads TGTGCCAGCAGTTACGGTAGCGATGAGCAGTTCTTC. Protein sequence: CASSYGSDEQFF.

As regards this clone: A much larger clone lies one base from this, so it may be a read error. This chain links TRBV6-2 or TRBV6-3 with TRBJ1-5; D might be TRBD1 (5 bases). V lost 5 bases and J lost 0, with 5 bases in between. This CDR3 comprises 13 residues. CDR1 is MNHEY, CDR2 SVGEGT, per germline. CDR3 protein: CASSQGSNQPQHF. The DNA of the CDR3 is TGTGCCAGCAGTCAGGGTAGCAATCAGCCCCAGCATTTT.

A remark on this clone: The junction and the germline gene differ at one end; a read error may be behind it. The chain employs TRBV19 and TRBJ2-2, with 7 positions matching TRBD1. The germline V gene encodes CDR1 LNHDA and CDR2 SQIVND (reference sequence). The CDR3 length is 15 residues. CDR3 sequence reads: CASSLDRVHTGELFF. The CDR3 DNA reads TGTGCCAGTAGTTTAGACAGGGTACACACCGGGGAGCTGTTTTTT.

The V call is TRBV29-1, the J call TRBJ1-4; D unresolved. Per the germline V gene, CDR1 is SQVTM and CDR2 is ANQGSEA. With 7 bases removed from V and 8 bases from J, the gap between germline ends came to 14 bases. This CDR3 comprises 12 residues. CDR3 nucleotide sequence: TGCAGCGCTAAATTGACGGGAGAAAAACTGTTTTTT. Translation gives CSAKLTGEKLFF.

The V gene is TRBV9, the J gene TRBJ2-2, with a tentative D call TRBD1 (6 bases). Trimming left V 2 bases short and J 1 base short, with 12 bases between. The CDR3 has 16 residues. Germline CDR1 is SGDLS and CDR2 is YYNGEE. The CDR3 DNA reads TGTGCCAGCAGCGTCACCGAGGGGGTGAACACCGGGGAGCTGTTTTTT. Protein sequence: CASSVTEGVNTGELFF.

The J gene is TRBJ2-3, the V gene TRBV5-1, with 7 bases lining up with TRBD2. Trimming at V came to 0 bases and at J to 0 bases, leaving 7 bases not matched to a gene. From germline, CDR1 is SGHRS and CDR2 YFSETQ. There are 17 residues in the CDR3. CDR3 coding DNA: TGCGCCAGCAGCTTGGTAGGAGCGGGGCCTAGCACAGATACGCAGTATTTT. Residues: CASSLVGAGPSTDTQYF.

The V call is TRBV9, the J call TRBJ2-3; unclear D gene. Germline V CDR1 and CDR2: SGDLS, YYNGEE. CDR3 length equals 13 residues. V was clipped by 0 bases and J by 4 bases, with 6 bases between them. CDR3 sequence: CASSVGIPDTQYF. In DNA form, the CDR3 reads TGTGCCAGCAGCGTAGGTATCCCAGATACGCAGTATTTT.

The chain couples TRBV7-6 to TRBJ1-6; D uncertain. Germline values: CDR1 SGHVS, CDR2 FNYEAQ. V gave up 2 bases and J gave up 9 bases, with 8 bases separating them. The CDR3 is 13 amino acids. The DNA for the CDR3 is TGTGCCAGCAGCTTACTATTTACTTCACCCCTCCACTTT. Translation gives CASSLLFTSPLHF. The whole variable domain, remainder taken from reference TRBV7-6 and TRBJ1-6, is GAGVSQSPRYKVTKRGQDVALRCDPISGHVSLYWYRQALGQGPEFLTYFNYEAQQDKSGLPNDRFSAERPEGSISTLTIQRTEQRDSAMYRCASSLLFTSPLHFGNGTRLTVT.

CDR3 protein: CSVPGATLNTEAFF. CDR3 nucleotides: TGCAGCGTTCCAGGGGCAACCTTGAACACTGAAGCTTTCTTT. The chain carries TRBV29-1 and TRBJ1-1; possibly TRBD1 for D (6 bases). CDR1 is SQVTM and CDR2 is ANQGSEA in the germline V gene. This CDR3 has 14 residues. The ends were cut back, 5 bases at V and 0 bases at J, with 13 bases in the middle.

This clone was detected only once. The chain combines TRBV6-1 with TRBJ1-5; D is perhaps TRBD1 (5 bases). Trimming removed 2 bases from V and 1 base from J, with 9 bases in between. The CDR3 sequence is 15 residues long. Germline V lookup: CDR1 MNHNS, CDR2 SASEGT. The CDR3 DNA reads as TGTGCCAGCAGTGAAATCAGGGTCAGCAATCAGCCCCAGCATTTT. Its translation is CASSEIRVSNQPQHF.

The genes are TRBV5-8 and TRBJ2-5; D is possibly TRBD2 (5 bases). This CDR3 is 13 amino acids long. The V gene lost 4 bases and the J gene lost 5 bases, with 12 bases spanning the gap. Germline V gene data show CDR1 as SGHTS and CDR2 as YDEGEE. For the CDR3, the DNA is TGTGCCAGCAGCCTACCACGGGGTGAGACCCAGTACTTC. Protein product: CASSLPRGETQYF. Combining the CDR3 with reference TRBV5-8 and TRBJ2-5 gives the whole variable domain EAGVTQSPTHLIKTRGQQATLRCSPISGHTSVYWYQQALGLGLQFLLWYDEGEERNRGNFPPRFSGRQFPNYSSELNVNALELEDSALYLCASSLPRGETQYFGPGTRLLVL.

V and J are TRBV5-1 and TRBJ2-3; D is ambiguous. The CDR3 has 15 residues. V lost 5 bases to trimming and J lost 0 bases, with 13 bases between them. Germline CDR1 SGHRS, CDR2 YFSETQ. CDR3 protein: CASRAQPTSTDTQYF. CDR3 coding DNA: TGCGCCAGCAGAGCCCAACCAACTAGCACAGATACGCAGTATTTT.